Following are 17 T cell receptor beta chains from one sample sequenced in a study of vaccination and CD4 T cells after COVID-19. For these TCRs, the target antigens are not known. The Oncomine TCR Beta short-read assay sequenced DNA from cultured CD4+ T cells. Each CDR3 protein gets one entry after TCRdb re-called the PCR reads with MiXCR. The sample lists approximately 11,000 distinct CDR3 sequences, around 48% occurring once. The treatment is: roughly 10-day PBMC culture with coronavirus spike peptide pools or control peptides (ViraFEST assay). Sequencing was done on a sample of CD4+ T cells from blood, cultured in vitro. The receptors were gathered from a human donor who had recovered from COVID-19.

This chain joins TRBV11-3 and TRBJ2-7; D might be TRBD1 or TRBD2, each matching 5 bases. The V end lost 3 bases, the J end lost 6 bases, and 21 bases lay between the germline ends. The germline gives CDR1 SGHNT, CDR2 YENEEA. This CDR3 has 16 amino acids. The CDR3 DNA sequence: TGTGCCAGCAGCTTTGGGGGTCGACGGCCGCAGGCCGAGCAGTACTTC. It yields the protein CASSFGGRRPQAEQYF.

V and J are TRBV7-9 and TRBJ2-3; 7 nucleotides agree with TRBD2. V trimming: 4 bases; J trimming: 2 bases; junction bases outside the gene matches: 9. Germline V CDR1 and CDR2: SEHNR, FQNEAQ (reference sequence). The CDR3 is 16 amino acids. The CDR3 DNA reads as TGTGCCAGCAGCTCCGCGTGGCGGGGGTCCACAGATACGCAGTATTTT. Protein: CASSSAWRGSTDTQYF.

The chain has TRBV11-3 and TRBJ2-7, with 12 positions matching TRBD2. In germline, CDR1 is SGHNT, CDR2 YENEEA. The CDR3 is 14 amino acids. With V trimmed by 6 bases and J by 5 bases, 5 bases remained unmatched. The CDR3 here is CASRTTSGSHEQYF. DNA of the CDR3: TGTGCCAGCAGGACGACTAGCGGGAGCCACGAGCAGTACTTC.

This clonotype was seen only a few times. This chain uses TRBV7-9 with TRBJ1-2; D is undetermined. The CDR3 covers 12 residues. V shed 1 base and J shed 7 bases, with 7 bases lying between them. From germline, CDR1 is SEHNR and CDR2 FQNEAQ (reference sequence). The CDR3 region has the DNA TGTGCCAGCAGCTTAGTCCAGTCTGGCTACACCTTC. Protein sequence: CASSLVQSGYTF.

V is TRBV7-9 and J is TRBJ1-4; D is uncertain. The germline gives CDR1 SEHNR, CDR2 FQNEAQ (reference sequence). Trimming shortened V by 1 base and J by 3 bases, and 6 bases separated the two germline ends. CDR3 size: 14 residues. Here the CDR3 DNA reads TGTGCCAGCAGCTTAGGCAGCTCTAATGAAAAACTGTTTTTT. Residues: CASSLGSSNEKLFF.

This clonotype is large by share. The CDR3 nucleotides read TGTGCCTGGAGTGTGACGATGAACACTGAAGCTTTCTTT. Amino acids: CAWSVTMNTEAFF. This chain links TRBV30 with TRBJ1-1; D gene unclear. The CDR3 length is 13 residues. The V gene lost 0 bases and the J gene lost 0 bases, with 5 bases spanning the gap. Germline assignment: CDR1 GTSNPN and CDR2 SVGIG (reference sequence).

The CDR3 is CASSTGANPTEQYF. CDR3 DNA sequence: TGTGCCAGTAGCACAGGGGCCAATCCTACCGAGCAGTACTTC. The J gene is TRBJ2-7, the V gene TRBV19; 7 bases match TRBD1. The CDR3 is 14 residues long. Germline CDR1 and CDR2: LNHDA and SQIVND (reference sequence). Germline trimming cut 6 bases from V and 6 bases from J; bases unmatched to any gene: 11.

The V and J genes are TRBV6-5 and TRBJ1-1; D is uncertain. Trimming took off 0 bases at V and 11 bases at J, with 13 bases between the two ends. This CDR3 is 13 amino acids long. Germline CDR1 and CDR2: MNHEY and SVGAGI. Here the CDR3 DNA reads TGTGCCAGCAGTTACTCGGAGCCCTGTTGCGCTTTCTTT. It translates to CASSYSEPCCAFF.

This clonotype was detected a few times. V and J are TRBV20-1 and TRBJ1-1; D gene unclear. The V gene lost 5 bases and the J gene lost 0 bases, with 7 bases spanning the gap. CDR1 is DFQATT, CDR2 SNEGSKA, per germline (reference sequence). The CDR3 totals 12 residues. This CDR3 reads CSAVDVNTEAFF. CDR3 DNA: TGCAGTGCTGTGGATGTGAACACTGAAGCTTTCTTT.

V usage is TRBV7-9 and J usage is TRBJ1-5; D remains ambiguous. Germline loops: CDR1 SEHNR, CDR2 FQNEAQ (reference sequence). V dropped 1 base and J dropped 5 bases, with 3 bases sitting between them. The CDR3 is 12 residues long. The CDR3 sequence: CASSLVDQPQHF. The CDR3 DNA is TGTGCCAGCAGCTTAGTGGATCAGCCCCAGCATTTT.

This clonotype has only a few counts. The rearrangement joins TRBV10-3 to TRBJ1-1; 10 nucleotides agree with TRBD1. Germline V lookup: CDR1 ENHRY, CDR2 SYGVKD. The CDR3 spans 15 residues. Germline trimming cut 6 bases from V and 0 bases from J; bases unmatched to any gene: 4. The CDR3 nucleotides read TGTGCCATCAGCCCCGGGACAGGGGTGAACACTGAAGCTTTCTTT. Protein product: CAISPGTGVNTEAFF.

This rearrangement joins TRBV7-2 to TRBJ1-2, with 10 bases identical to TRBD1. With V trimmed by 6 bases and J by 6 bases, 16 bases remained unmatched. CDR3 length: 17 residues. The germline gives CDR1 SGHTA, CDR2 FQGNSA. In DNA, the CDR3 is TGTGCCAGCAGTTACCAATGGAGGGGACAGGGGAGGAATGGCTACACCTTC. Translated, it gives CASSYQWRGQGRNGYTF.

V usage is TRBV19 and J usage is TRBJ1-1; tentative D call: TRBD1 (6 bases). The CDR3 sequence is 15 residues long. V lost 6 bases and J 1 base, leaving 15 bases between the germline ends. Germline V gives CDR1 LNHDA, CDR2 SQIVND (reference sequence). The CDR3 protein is CASSLPPGQNTEAFF. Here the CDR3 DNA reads TGTGCCAGTAGCCTCCCGCCGGGACAGAACACTGAAGCTTTCTTT.

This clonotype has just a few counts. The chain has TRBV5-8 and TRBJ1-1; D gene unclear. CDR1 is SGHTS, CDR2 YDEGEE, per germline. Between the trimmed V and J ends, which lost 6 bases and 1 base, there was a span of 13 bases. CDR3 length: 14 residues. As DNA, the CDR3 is TGTGCCAGCATGTCCGCCACTTGGAACACTGAAGCTTTCTTT. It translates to CASMSATWNTEAFF.

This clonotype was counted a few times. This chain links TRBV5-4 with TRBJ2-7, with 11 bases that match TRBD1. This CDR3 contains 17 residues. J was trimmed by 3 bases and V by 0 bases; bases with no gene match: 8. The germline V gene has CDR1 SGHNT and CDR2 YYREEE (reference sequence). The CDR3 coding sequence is TGTGCCAGCAGCTTGGCGGCGGCCGGGACAGGGGGCTACGAGCAGTACTTC. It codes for CASSLAAAGTGGYEQYF.

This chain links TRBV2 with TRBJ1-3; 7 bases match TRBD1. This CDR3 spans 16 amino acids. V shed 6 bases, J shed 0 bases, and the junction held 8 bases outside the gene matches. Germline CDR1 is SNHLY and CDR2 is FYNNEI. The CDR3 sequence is CASSRDSPFSGNTIYF. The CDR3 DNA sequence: TGTGCCAGCAGCCGGGACAGCCCTTTCTCTGGAAACACCATATATTTT. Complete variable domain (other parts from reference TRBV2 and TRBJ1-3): EPEVTQTPSHQVTQMGQEVILRCVPISNHLYFYWYRQILGQKVEFLVSFYNNEISEKSEIFDDQFSVERPDGSNFTLKIRSTKLEDSAMYFCASSRDSPFSGNTIYFGEGSWLTVV.

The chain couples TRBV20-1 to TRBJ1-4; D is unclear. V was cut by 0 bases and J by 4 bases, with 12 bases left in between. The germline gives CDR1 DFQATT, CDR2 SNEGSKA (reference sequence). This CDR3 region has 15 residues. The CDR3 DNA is TGCAGTGCTAGAGATCCGGGCAGGATTAATGAAAAACTGTTTTTT. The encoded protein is CSARDPGRINEKLFF.